Shown below are 14 T cell receptor beta chains from a single sample sequenced in a study of T-cell reconstitution after alpha-beta-depleted transplantation in children. Construction of the TCRbeta library involved unique molecular identifiers. From the PCR reads, TCRdb called clonotypes with MiXCR, one entry per CDR3 protein. The table records around 110,000 distinct CDR3 sequences, approximately 10% of them present only once. The sample in question was PBMCs, obtained before TCRalphabeta/CD19-depleted stem cell transplant. The receptors were sampled from a boy between 2 and 10 years old with acute lymphoblastic leukemia, due to receive a stem cell transplant.

V gene TRBV15 combines with J gene TRBJ1-1; weak D call: TRBD1 (6 bases). The CDR3 sequence is 13 residues long. Germline V gene lookup returns CDR1 LNHNV and CDR2 YYDKDF (reference sequence). Trimming left V 5 bases short and J 5 bases short, with 12 bases between. The CDR3 DNA reads TGTGCCACCAGCCCGCGGACAGAAACTGAAGCTTTCTTT. Protein sequence: CATSPRTETEAFF.

The rearrangement joins TRBV29-1 to TRBJ2-1; D gene uncertain. CDR1 is SQVTM and CDR2 is ANQGSEA in the germline V gene. The CDR3 consists of 12 residues. Trimming left V 0 bases short and J 14 bases short, with 14 bases between. The CDR3 DNA sequence: TGCAGCGTTGAAGATCTCGCAGACGAGGAGTTCTTC. Encoded protein: CSVEDLADEEFF.

V gene TRBV6-1 combines with J gene TRBJ1-1; D might be TRBD1 (5 bases). Germline V gene data show CDR1 as MNHNS and CDR2 as SASEGT. The CDR3 totals 14 residues. V lost 8 bases and J lost 6, with 19 bases in between. The CDR3 protein is CASAFGGTSAEAFF. The CDR3 region has the DNA TGTGCCAGCGCCTTTGGGGGTACTAGCGCTGAAGCTTTCTTT.

The chain joins TRBV12-3 or TRBV12-4 to TRBJ2-1, with 8 bases lining up with TRBD2. The CDR3 runs to 15 residues. The ends lost 5 bases at V and 5 bases at J; junction bases unmatched: 8. CDR3 DNA sequence: TGTGCCAGCAGTCCCGGGGCCGGGAGGGACAATGAGCAGTTCTTC. Translated, it gives CASSPGAGRDNEQFF.

J is TRBJ2-7 and V is TRBV6-1, with a possible D match to TRBD1 (6 bases). V gave up 6 bases and J gave up 6 bases, with 18 bases separating them. The CDR3 loop spans 14 amino acids. Germline values: CDR1 MNHNS, CDR2 SASEGT. The CDR3: CASRDTGFAGEQYF. In nucleotides, the CDR3 is TGTGCCAGCAGAGACACAGGGTTTGCGGGCGAGCAGTACTTC.

In its sample, this clonotype was seen a few times. The V gene is TRBV28, the J gene TRBJ1-6; TRBD1 aligns across 7 bases. After removal of 7 bases from V and 6 bases from J, the junction contained 12 bases not matched to a gene. The CDR3 extends over 16 amino acids. Germline-derived CDR1 and CDR2 are MDHEN and SYDVKM. This chain's CDR3 is CASKNSGTVFNSPLHF. The DNA for the CDR3 is TGTGCCAGCAAAAACTCCGGGACAGTGTTTAATTCACCCCTCCACTTT.

The CDR3 protein is CATSRGGTDTQYF. In DNA form, the CDR3 reads TGTGCCACCAGCAGAGGCGGGACAGATACGCAGTATTTT. This chain uses TRBV15 with TRBJ2-3; D might be TRBD2 (5 bases). The CDR3 consists of 13 residues. Germline loops: CDR1 LNHNV, CDR2 YYDKDF (reference sequence). V shed 1 base and J shed 3 bases, with 5 bases lying between them.

The CDR3 coding sequence is TGTGCCAGCAGTGAAGAACGAGGGGCTAAAAACATTCAGTACTTC. Its translation is CASSEERGAKNIQYF. This chain joins TRBV2 and TRBJ2-4; D tentatively reads TRBD1 or TRBD2 (5 bases each). V lost 1 base and J 4 bases, leaving 11 bases between the germline ends. Germline CDR1 and CDR2: SNHLY and FYNNEI. CDR3 size: 15 residues.

The V gene is TRBV10-3, the J gene TRBJ2-5; D is unresolved. Germline CDR1 and CDR2: ENHRY and SYGVKD. Trimming pared 1 base from V and 4 bases from J, leaving 4 bases between. The CDR3 spans 12 residues. The CDR3 DNA sequence: TGTGCCATCAGTGAGTTGGGAGAGACCCAGTACTTC. Amino acid sequence: CAISELGETQYF.

Of note for this clonotype: This CDR3 is missing its conserved last phenylalanine or tryptophan, likely due to a read error. This chain connects TRBV6-1 to TRBJ1-1, with a possible D match to TRBD1 (5 bases). This CDR3 region has 15 residues. V lost 6 bases to trimming and J lost 5 bases, with 19 bases between them. The germline V gene encodes CDR1 MNHNS and CDR2 SASEGT. The CDR3 here is CASSDEGFARTEAFY. Here the CDR3 DNA reads TGTGCCAGCAGCGACGAGGGGTTTGCCAGAACTGAAGCTTTCTAT.

The rearrangement uses TRBV28 and TRBJ2-5, with D possibly matching TRBD2 (7 bases). This CDR3 contains 14 residues. Germline V gives CDR1 MDHEN, CDR2 SYDVKM. The V gene lost 5 bases and the J gene lost 5 bases, with 15 bases spanning the gap. The CDR3, as DNA: TGTGCCAGCAGTGGTGGGAGGGGGGTCGAGACCCAGTACTTC. Translated: CASSGGRGVETQYF.

The J gene is TRBJ1-4, the V gene TRBV20-1; no clear D gene. Germline assignment: CDR1 DFQATT and CDR2 SNEGSKA (reference sequence). The CDR3 runs to 18 residues. V shed 0 bases and J shed 0 bases, with 17 bases lying between them. The CDR3 DNA reads as TGCAGTGCTAGAGATAGGCGGGCAATCCCTGCAACTAATGAAAAACTGTTTTTT. It translates to CSARDRRAIPATNEKLFF.

CDR3 DNA sequence: TGTGCCAGCAGCCCCTCGACAGGGTTCCACGAGCAGTACTTC. Translated: CASSPSTGFHEQYF. V gene TRBV7-8 combines with J gene TRBJ2-7; 7 bases match TRBD1. CDR1 and CDR2 (germline): SGHVS, FQNEAQ. The CDR3 has 14 amino acids. The trim removed 5 bases at V and 5 bases at J, leaving 9 bases unmatched. The full variable domain, its missing parts supplied by reference TRBV7-8 and TRBJ2-7, is GAGVSQSPRYKVAKRGQDVALRCDPISGHVSLFWYQQALGQGPEFLTYFQNEAQLDKSGLPSDRFFAERPEGSVSTLKIQRTQQEDSAVYLCASSPSTGFHEQYFGPGTRLTVT.

This clonotype turned up a few times. The V call is TRBV5-1, the J call TRBJ1-1, with a possible D match to TRBD1 (5 bases). Germline V gene data show CDR1 as SGHRS and CDR2 as YFSETQ. Trimming pared 3 bases from V and 4 bases from J, leaving 10 bases between. The CDR3 extends over 13 amino acids. The CDR3 loop reads CASSSRGSTEAFF. In DNA, the CDR3 is TGCGCCAGCAGCTCTAGGGGTAGCACTGAAGCTTTCTTT.